One sample yielded the 29 T cell receptor beta chains listed below, sequenced in a study of blood T cell repertoires in COVID-19. Using immunoSEQ multiplex PCR, the repertoire was profiled, and TCRdb retains in-frame clones only, with some absent. The sample includes approximately 250,000 clones, around nine tenths seen only once; the top ten take approximately 9.7%. Sequencing was carried out using peripheral blood. Every receptor here comes from a man aged 40-49 years with active or convalescent COVID-19.

J is TRBJ1-5 and V is TRBV24-1, with D unclear. Trimming shortened V by 9 bases and J by 4 bases, and 15 bases separated the two germline ends. Germline-derived CDR1 and CDR2 are KGHDR and SFDVKD. The CDR3 sequence is 14 residues long. The chain's CDR3 is CATGSREQNQPQHF. CDR3 sequence (DNA): TGTGCCACCGGAAGTCGGGAGCAGAATCAGCCCCAGCATTTT.

The V gene is TRBV29-1, the J gene TRBJ1-1; no reliable D call. V was trimmed by 6 bases and J by 2 bases, leaving 10 bases between them. This CDR3 is built from 12 residues. Germline V gene sequence: CDR1 SQVTM, CDR2 ANQGSEA. This chain's CDR3 is CSVGNSNTEAFF. For the CDR3, the DNA is TGCAGCGTGGGCAACAGCAACACTGAAGCTTTCTTT.

The chain couples TRBV24-1 to TRBJ2-1, with D perhaps TRBD2 (6 bases). Trimming took off 9 bases at V and 11 bases at J, with 19 bases between the two ends. The CDR3 extends over 13 amino acids. Per germline, CDR1 KGHDR and CDR2 SFDVKD. CDR3 bases: TGTGCCACCGGAGGGGAGCCCCCTGATAAGCAGTTCTTC. It specifies CATGGEPPDKQFF.

This rearrangement joins TRBV18 to TRBJ2-5, with TRBD2 as a possible D gene (5 bases). This CDR3 is 13 amino acids long. V lost 5 bases, J lost 1 base, and 8 bases lay in between. Germline-derived CDR1 and CDR2 are KGHSH and LQKENI. The CDR3 coding sequence is TGTGCCAGCTCAAAAGCGGTCCAAGAGACCCAGTACTTC. It translates to CASSKAVQETQYF. The full variable domain, completed using reference TRBV18 and TRBJ2-5, is NAGVMQNPRHLVRRRGQEARLRCSPMKGHSHVYWYRQLPEEGLKFMVYLQKENIIDESGMPKERFSAEFPKEGPSILRIQQVVRGDSAAYFCASSKAVQETQYFGPGTRLLVL.

This clone was counted a few times. V usage is TRBV2 and J usage is TRBJ1-5; no firm D call. The CDR3 consists of 12 residues. The germline V gene has CDR1 SNHLY and CDR2 FYNNEI. Between the trimmed V and J ends, which lost 4 bases and 9 bases, there was a span of 10 bases. CDR3 loop: CASSVIFPPQHF. CDR3 nucleotides: TGTGCCAGCAGTGTCATTTTCCCGCCCCAGCATTTT.

V is TRBV11-1 and J is TRBJ2-5, with 9 bases matching TRBD1. CDR3 length: 16 residues. In germline, CDR1 is SGHAT, CDR2 FQDESV (reference sequence). V gave up 2 bases and J gave up 4 bases; unmatched junction bases: 8. DNA for the CDR3: TGTGCCAGCAGCTTATTTGGACAGGGGAATCCAGAGACCCAGTACTTC. Translated, it gives CASSLFGQGNPETQYF.

The chain combines TRBV5-1 with TRBJ1-3; D gene uncertain. CDR1 is SGHRS and CDR2 is YFSETQ in the germline V gene. V was shortened by 4 bases and J by 0 bases, with 11 bases between the two germline ends. CDR3 length: 15 amino acids. The CDR3 protein is CASSDQISSGNTIYF. CDR3 sequence (DNA): TGCGCCAGCAGCGATCAGATCAGCTCTGGAAACACCATATATTTT.

The chain combines TRBV11-3 with TRBJ2-5, with 9 bases lining up with TRBD1. Per the germline V gene, CDR1 is SGHNT and CDR2 is YENEEA. J was trimmed by 4 bases and V by 5 bases; bases with no gene match: 8. CDR3 length: 15 amino acids. The CDR3 spells CASSNGDRVGETQYF. CDR3 bases: TGTGCCAGCAGCAACGGGGACAGGGTAGGAGAGACCCAGTACTTC. Full variable domain (remainder filled in from reference TRBV11-3 and TRBJ2-5): EAGVVQSPRYKIIEKKQPVAFWCNPISGHNTLYWYLQNLGQGPELLIRYENEEAVDDSQLPKDRFSAERLKGVDSTLKIQPAELGDSAVYLCASSNGDRVGETQYFGPGTRLLVL.

This chain uses TRBV7-9 with TRBJ2-2; D remains ambiguous. Germline CDR1 and CDR2: SEHNR and FQNEAQ (reference sequence). V was cut by 0 bases and J by 4 bases, with 6 bases left in between. The CDR3 has 14 residues. The CDR3 region is CASSLARPTGELFF. The CDR3 nucleotides read TGTGCCAGCAGCTTAGCGCGTCCCACCGGGGAGCTGTTTTTT.

This chain joins TRBV5-5 and TRBJ1-1; tentative D call: TRBD1 (5 bases). Germline loops: CDR1 SGHKS, CDR2 YYEKEE (reference sequence). V was shortened by 4 bases and J by 5 bases, with 21 bases between the two germline ends. CDR3 length equals 16 residues. CDR3 DNA sequence: TGTGCCAGCAGCCCGACTTTCGGAGGGACGGGGACTGAAGCTTTCTTT. Translation: CASSPTFGGTGTEAFF.

A single count supports this clone. The rearrangement uses TRBV6-1 and TRBJ1-2; D gene unclear. The CDR3 spans 14 residues. Trimming shortened V by 2 bases and J by 8 bases, and 15 bases separated the two germline ends. CDR1 is MNHNS, CDR2 SASEGT, per germline. The CDR3 here is CASSEPGSIYGYTF. CDR3 nucleotides: TGTGCCAGCAGTGAACCAGGCAGCATCTACGGCTACACCTTC.

The genes are TRBV29-1 and TRBJ2-1, with D perhaps TRBD2 (5 bases). The CDR3 runs 12 residues. Trimming removed 3 bases from V and 5 bases from J, with 8 bases in between. CDR1 and CDR2 from the germline V gene are SQVTM and ANQGSEA. The CDR3 DNA reads TGCAGCGTTGACGACTATAACAATGAGCAGTTCTTC. Translating gives CSVDDYNNEQFF.

The chain couples TRBV28 to TRBJ1-3, with 7 bases lining up with TRBD1. The CDR3 sequence is 18 residues long. Unmatched junction bases numbered 15, after V lost 4 bases and J lost 3 bases. Germline lookup yields CDR1 MDHEN and CDR2 SYDVKM. The CDR3 here is CASSSPGQFIAVGNTIYF. The DNA for the CDR3 is TGTGCCAGCAGTTCTCCGGGACAGTTCATCGCAGTTGGAAACACCATATATTTT.

This chain's CDR3 is CASSQDRVGTGGRANTGELFF. CDR3 nucleotides: TGCGCCAGCAGCCAAGATCGGGTCGGGACAGGGGGAAGAGCGAACACCGGGGAGCTGTTTTTT. V usage is TRBV4-1 and J usage is TRBJ2-2; 11 bases align to TRBD1. The trim removed 0 bases at V and 0 bases at J, leaving 12 bases unmatched. This CDR3 contains 21 residues. Germline V gene data show CDR1 as MGHRA and CDR2 as YSYEKL.

The rearrangement uses TRBV19 and TRBJ1-6; D is unresolved. The CDR3 contains 15 residues. Germline V gives CDR1 LNHDA, CDR2 SQIVND (reference sequence). Trimming pared 6 bases from V and 9 bases from J, leaving 18 bases between. CDR3 coding DNA: TGTGCCAGTAGCCAACGCGGGTGGACGCTTTCACCCCTCCACTTT. Protein product: CASSQRGWTLSPLHF.

The rearrangement uses TRBV5-8 and TRBJ2-1; 12 bases line up with TRBD2. J gave up 3 bases and V 2 bases, and 6 bases lay outside the gene matches. Germline CDR1 SGHTS, CDR2 YDEGEE. The CDR3 runs to 17 residues. Written as DNA, the CDR3 is TGTGCCAGCAGCTTTCCCTCACTAGCGGGAGGCTACAATGAGCAGTTCTTC. It translates to CASSFPSLAGGYNEQFF.

V is TRBV12-3 or TRBV12-4 and J is TRBJ2-1; 7 bases map to TRBD1. V shed 6 bases and J 5 bases; nucleotides not matched to a gene: 4. The CDR3 is 13 amino acids. CDR3 region: CASSRGQNNEQFF. In nucleotides, the CDR3 is TGTGCCAGCAGCAGGGGACAGAACAATGAGCAGTTCTTC.

The chain is built from TRBV7-9 and TRBJ1-2; D possibly corresponds to TRBD1 (6 bases). Looked up from germline, CDR1 is SEHNR and CDR2 is FQNEAQ (reference sequence). V lost 2 bases and J 2 bases, leaving 12 bases between the germline ends. The CDR3 is made up of 15 amino acids. The CDR3 spells CASSLQQGSNYGYTF. The CDR3 DNA follows: TGTGCCAGCAGCTTACAACAGGGATCCAACTATGGCTACACCTTC.

The CDR3 spells CASAWNTGELFF. In nucleotides, the CDR3 is TGTGCTAGTGCCTGGAACACCGGGGAGCTGTTTTTT. The chain carries TRBV12-5 and TRBJ2-2; D is unclear. V was pared by 7 bases and J by 1 base, with 4 bases between. This CDR3 is 12 amino acids long. Per the germline V gene, CDR1 is LGHNT and CDR2 is FRNRAP.

The chain has TRBV6-6 and TRBJ1-2; weak D call: TRBD1 (5 bases). Germline CDR1 and CDR2: MNHNY and SVGAGI (reference sequence). Trimming took 3 bases from V and 6 from J, leaving 20 bases between them. The CDR3 has 16 amino acids. The CDR3 nucleotides read TGTGCCAGCAGTTATAATATGGCAGGGCGTCGCGATGGCTACACCTTC. This encodes CASSYNMAGRRDGYTF.

CDR3 residues: CASSGGSGTYEQYF. Here the CDR3 DNA reads TGTGCCAGCAGCGGGGGTAGCGGCACCTACGAGCAGTACTTC. The J gene is TRBJ2-7, the V gene TRBV5-4; D possibly corresponds to TRBD2 (6 bases). In germline, CDR1 is SGHNT, CDR2 YYREEE (reference sequence). The CDR3 sequence is 14 residues long. V was trimmed by 4 bases and J by 2 bases, leaving 13 bases between them.

The chain joins TRBV23-1 to TRBJ1-5; 8 bases align to TRBD1. TRBV23-1 is flagged as an ORF with uncertain function. The J segment lost 2 bases and the V segment lost 2 bases, leaving 11 bases of the junction unmatched. The CDR3 has 18 amino acids. The CDR3 sequence is CASSQGQGGTIGNQPQHF. The CDR3 DNA follows: TGCGCCAGCAGTCAAGGACAGGGAGGGACGATTGGCAATCAGCCCCAGCATTTT.

The genes are TRBV5-1 and TRBJ2-1, with 7 bases lining up with TRBD2. The CDR3 runs 16 residues. In germline, CDR1 is SGHRS, CDR2 YFSETQ. V lost 0 bases, J lost 7 bases, and 10 bases stayed unmatched. The CDR3 loop reads CASSLAREVKQNEQFF. For the CDR3, the DNA is TGCGCCAGCAGCTTGGCCCGGGAGGTTAAGCAAAATGAGCAGTTCTTC.

The rearrangement links TRBV18 to TRBJ2-7, with a weak D call TRBD2 (6 bases). Germline V lookup: CDR1 KGHSH, CDR2 LQKENI. The CDR3 is 13 amino acids. The V end was cut by 5 bases, the J end by 7 bases, with 15 bases between. The CDR3 spells CASSGGSQPEQYF. DNA for the CDR3: TGTGCCAGCTCAGGAGGGAGTCAGCCGGAGCAGTACTTC.

CDR3 nucleotides: TGTGCCAGCAGCTCAGGGGCCGGGGCCTTCGGCGAGCAGTTCTTC. Its protein product is CASSSGAGAFGEQFF. The chain recombines TRBV5-6 with TRBJ2-1; D perhaps matches TRBD1 (6 bases). The V gene's germline CDR1 is SGHDT and CDR2 YYEEEE. The CDR3 runs 15 residues. V lost 3 bases and J 10 bases, leaving 20 bases between the germline ends.

This chain uses TRBV6-2 or TRBV6-3 with TRBJ1-1; maybe TRBD1 (5 bases). The V end was cut by 2 bases, the J end by 2 bases, with 15 bases between. This CDR3 is built from 16 residues. Germline values: CDR1 MNHEY, CDR2 SVGEGT. The CDR3 spells CASSYPPGGLNTEAFF. In DNA form, the CDR3 reads TGTGCCAGCAGTTACCCTCCTGGGGGGTTAAACACTGAAGCTTTCTTT.

V and J are TRBV29-1 and TRBJ2-1; D is possibly TRBD2 (6 bases). V gave up 6 bases and J gave up 8 bases, with 17 bases separating them. Germline V CDR1 and CDR2: SQVTM, ANQGSEA. The CDR3 runs 13 residues. The CDR3 spells CSVAGGAGHEQFF. In DNA, the CDR3 is TGCAGCGTCGCTGGAGGGGCAGGCCATGAGCAGTTCTTC.

This clone was counted many times. J is TRBJ2-1 and V is TRBV9, with a weak D call TRBD2 (6 bases). The V gene lost 1 base and the J gene lost 9 bases, with 14 bases spanning the gap. Germline V gives CDR1 SGDLS, CDR2 YYNGEE. The CDR3 runs 14 residues. CDR3 coding DNA: TGTGCCAGCAGCGTAACCAGACTAGATGGTGAGCAGTTCTTC. Its translation: CASSVTRLDGEQFF.

The V call is TRBV9, the J call TRBJ2-1; TRBD2 matches at 9 bases. The germline gives CDR1 SGDLS, CDR2 YYNGEE. V trimming: 2 bases; J trimming: 2 bases; junction bases outside the gene matches: 2. This CDR3 is built from 15 residues. Here the CDR3 DNA reads TGTGCCAGCAGCGTTAGCGGGAGTACCTACAATGAGCAGTTCTTC. Encoded protein: CASSVSGSTYNEQFF.